The entry below describes one TCR beta chain. TCRdb's table, derived via immunoSEQ multiplex PCR, lists solely in-frame clones and lacks some. This table holds about 1.5 million clones, 95% to 99% found once. The data originate from a study of shared clonotypes between healthy human individuals. Background on the study: Each donor contributed plates that comprised three CD4 naive, three CD4 memory, two CD8 naive and one CD8 memory.

The germline V gene encodes CDR1 SGHRS and CDR2 YFSETQ. Trimming shortened V by 6 bases and J by 8 bases, and 17 bases separated the two germline ends. The CDR3 is 13 amino acids. The receptor comes from a man aged 25 to 40 in good health. The sample was naive CD4+ T cells sorted from blood. Documented subset: CD45RA+ positively selected. The J gene is TRBJ1-2, the V gene TRBV5-1, with D unclear. The CDR3 bases are TGCGCCAGCAATAAAGGACCTCAACGCGGCTACACCTTC. Residues: CASNKGPQRGYTF.